Listed here is a single TCR beta chain. The data originate from a study of blood T cell repertoires in COVID-19. Study-level background: PBMCs, B-cell-depleted T cells, or T cells were the source of the cDNA or gDNA that made up the material.

This table comes from immunoSEQ multiplex PCR, and its TCRdb copy is limited to in-frame clones, with some not included. The sample shows roughly 290,000 clones, around 85% of them seen only once. Trimming shortened V by 1 base and J by 3 bases, and 12 bases separated the two germline ends. Germline V CDR1 and CDR2: MDHEN, SYDVKM. The CDR3 has 15 amino acids. Clinical histories supplied by participants themselves formed the basis of cohort assignment. Cohort 3 donors were reported recovered after two negative PCRs, clearance, or symptom resolution. This receptor was obtained from a woman aged 35 to 49 who had recovered from COVID-19. The sequencing input was PBMCs or T cells enriched from blood (not recorded which). The chain couples TRBV28 to TRBJ1-2; the D gene is possibly TRBD1 (5 bases). The CDR3 reads CASSLSAREDYGYTF. In nucleotides, the CDR3 is TGTGCCAGCAGTTTATCGGCCAGGGAGGACTATGGCTACACCTTC.